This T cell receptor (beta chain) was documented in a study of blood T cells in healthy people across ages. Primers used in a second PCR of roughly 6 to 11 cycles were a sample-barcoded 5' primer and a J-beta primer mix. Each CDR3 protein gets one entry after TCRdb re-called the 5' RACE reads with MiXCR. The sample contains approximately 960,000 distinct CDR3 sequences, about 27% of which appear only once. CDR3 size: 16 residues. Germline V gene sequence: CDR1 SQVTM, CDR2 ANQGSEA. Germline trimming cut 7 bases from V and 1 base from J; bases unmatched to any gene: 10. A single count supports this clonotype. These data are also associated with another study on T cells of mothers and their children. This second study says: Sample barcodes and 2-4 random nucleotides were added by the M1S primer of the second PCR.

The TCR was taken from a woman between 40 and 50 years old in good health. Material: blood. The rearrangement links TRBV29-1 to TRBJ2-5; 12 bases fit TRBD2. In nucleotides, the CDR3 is TGCAGCGCCTTGGCTAGCGGGGGGGCTGTCCAAGAGACCCAGTACTTC. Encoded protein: CSALASGGAVQETQYF.